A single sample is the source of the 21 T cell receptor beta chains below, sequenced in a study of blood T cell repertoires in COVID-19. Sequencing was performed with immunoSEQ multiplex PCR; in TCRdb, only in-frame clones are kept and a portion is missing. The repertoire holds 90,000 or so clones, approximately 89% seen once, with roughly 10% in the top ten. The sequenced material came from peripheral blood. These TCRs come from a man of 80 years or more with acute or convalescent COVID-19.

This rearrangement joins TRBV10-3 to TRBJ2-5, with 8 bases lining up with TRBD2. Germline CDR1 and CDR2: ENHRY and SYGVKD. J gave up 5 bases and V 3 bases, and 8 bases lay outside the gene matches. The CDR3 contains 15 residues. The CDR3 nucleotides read TGTGCCATCAGTGAAATGTCGGGAGGGCTGGAGACCCAGTACTTC. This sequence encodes CAISEMSGGLETQYF.

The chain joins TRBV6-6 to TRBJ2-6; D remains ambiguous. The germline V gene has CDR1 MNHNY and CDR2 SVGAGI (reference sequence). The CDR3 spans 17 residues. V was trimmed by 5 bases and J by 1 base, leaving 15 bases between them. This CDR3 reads CASSPWSKRSGANVLTF. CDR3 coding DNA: TGTGCCAGCAGTCCGTGGAGTAAAAGGTCTGGGGCCAACGTCCTGACTTTC.

CDR3 amino acids: CASSQGLGGYNEQFF. In DNA form, the CDR3 reads TGTGCCAGCAGCCAGGGGTTGGGCGGCTACAATGAGCAGTTCTTC. The V gene is TRBV27, the J gene TRBJ2-1, with D perhaps TRBD1 (6 bases). Germline loops: CDR1 MNHEY, CDR2 SMNVEV (reference sequence). The CDR3 extends over 15 amino acids. Trimming took off 6 bases at V and 3 bases at J, with 15 bases between the two ends.

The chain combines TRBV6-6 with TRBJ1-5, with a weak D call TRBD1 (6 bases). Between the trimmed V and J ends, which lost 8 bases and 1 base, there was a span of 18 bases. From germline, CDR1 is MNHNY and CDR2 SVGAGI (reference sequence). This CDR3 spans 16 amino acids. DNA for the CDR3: TGTGCCAGCTGGCCGAGGACCACAGGGAGCAATCAGCCCCAGCATTTT. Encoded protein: CASWPRTTGSNQPQHF.

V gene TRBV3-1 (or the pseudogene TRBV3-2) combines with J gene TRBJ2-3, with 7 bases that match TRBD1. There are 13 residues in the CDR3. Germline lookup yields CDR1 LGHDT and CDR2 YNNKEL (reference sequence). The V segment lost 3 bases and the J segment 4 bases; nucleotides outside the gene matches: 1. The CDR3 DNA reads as TGTGCCAGCAGCCACGGACAGGCAGATACGCAGTATTTT. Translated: CASSHGQADTQYF.

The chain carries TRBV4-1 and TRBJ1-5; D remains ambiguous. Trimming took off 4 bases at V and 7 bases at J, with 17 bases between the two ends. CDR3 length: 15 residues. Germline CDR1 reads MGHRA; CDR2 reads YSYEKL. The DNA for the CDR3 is TGCGCCAGCAGCCCGGAGGGAGGGCTGGGGCAGCCCCAGCATTTT. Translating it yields CASSPEGGLGQPQHF.

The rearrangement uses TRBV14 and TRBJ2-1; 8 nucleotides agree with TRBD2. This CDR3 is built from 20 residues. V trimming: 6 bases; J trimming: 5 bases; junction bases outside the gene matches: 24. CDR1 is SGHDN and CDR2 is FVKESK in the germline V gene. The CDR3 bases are TGTGCCAGCAGTAGCCTTAGGGTAGCGGGACAATTAATGACACACAATGAGCAGTTCTTC. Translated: CASSSLRVAGQLMTHNEQFF.

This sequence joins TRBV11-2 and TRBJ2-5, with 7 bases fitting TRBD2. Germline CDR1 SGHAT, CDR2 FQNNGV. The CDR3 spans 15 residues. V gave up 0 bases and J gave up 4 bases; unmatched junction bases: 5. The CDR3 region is CASSLDPGGRETQYF. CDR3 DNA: TGTGCCAGCAGCTTAGATCCGGGGGGAAGAGAGACCCAGTACTTC.

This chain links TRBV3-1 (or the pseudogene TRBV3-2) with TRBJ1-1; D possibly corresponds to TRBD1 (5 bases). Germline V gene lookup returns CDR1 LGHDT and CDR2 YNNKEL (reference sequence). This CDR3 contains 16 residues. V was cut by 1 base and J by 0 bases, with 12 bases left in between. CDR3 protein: CASSQVRTGVNTEAFF. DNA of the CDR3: TGTGCCAGCAGCCAAGTAAGAACAGGCGTGAACACTGAAGCTTTCTTT.

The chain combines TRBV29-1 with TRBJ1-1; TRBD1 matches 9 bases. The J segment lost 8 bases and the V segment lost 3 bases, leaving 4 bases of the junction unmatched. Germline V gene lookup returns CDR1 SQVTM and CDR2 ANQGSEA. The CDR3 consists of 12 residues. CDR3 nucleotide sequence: TGCAGCGTTGACCGGGACAGGGTGGAAGCTTTCTTT. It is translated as CSVDRDRVEAFF.

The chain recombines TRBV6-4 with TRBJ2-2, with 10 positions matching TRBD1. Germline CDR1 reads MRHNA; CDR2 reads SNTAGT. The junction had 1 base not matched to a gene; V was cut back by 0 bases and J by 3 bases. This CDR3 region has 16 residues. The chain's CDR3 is CASSDSGQGYTGELFF. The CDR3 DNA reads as TGTGCCAGCAGTGACTCGGGACAGGGGTACACCGGGGAGCTGTTTTTT.

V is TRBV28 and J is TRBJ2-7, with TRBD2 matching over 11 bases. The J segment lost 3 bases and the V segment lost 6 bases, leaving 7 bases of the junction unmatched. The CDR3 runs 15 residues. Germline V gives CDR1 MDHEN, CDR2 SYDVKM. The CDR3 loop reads CASSTGTSGNYEQYF. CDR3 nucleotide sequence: TGTGCCAGCAGCACCGGGACTAGCGGAAACTACGAGCAGTACTTC.

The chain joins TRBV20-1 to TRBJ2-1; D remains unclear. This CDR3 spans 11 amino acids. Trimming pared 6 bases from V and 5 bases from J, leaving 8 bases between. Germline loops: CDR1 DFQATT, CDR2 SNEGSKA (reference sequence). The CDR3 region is CSAPRNNEQFF. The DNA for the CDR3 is TGCAGTGCGCCTAGAAACAATGAGCAGTTCTTC.

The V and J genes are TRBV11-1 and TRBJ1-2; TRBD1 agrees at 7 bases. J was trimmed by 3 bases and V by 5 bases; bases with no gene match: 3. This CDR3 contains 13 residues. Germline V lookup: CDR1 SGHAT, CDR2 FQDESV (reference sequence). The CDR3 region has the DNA TGTGCCAGCAGCGCCGACAGGGACTATGGCTACACCTTC. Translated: CASSADRDYGYTF.

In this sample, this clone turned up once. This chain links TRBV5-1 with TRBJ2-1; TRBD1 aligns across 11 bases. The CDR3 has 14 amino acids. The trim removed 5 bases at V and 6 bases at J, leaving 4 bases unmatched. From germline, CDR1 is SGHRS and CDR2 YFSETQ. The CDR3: CASRLGTGGNEQFF. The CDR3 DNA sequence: TGCGCCAGCAGACTGGGGACAGGGGGCAATGAGCAGTTCTTC.

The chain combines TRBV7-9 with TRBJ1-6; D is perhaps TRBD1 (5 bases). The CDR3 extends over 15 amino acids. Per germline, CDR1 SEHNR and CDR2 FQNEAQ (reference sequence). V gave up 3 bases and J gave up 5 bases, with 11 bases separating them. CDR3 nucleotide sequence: TGTGCCAGCAGCTTGGGGGGAGCCGATAATTCACCCCTCCACTTT. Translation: CASSLGGADNSPLHF.

In nucleotides, the CDR3 is TGTGCCAGCAGTTTAGAGGGGGTAACTAATGAAAAACTGTTTTTT. It translates to CASSLEGVTNEKLFF. The gene calls are TRBV28 and TRBJ1-4; the D gene is possibly TRBD1 (6 bases). This CDR3 is built from 15 residues. Trimming cost V 2 bases and J 1 base, with 8 bases left between them. Germline CDR1 is MDHEN and CDR2 is SYDVKM.

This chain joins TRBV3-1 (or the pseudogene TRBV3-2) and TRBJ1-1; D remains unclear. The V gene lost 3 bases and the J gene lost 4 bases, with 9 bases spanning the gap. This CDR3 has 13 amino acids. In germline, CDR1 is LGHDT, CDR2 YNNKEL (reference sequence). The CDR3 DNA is TGTGCCAGCAGCCAGGACTTTTTCACTGAAGCTTTCTTT. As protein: CASSQDFFTEAFF.

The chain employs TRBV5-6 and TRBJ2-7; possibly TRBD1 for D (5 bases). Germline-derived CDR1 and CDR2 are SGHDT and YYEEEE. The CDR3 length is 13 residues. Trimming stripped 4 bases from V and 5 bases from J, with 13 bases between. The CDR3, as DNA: TGTGCCAGCAGCCTTCAGGGTTTCCACGAGCAGTACTTC. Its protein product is CASSLQGFHEQYF.

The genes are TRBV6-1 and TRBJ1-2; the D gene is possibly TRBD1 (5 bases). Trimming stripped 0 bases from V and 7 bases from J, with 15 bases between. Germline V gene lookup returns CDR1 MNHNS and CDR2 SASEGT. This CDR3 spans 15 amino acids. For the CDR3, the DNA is TGTGCCAGCAGTGAAGCGCAAGGGGTTGGTGGTGGCTACACCTTC. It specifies CASSEAQGVGGGYTF.

CDR3 protein: CASSFAGSSYNEQFF. In nucleotides, the CDR3 is TGCGCCAGCAGCTTTGCGGGGAGCTCCTACAATGAGCAGTTCTTC. The V and J genes are TRBV5-1 and TRBJ2-1; D may be TRBD2 (6 bases). With 2 bases removed from V and 0 bases from J, the gap between germline ends came to 9 bases. This CDR3 region has 15 residues. Germline V lookup: CDR1 SGHRS, CDR2 YFSETQ.